This T cell receptor (beta chain) was found in a study of blood T cell repertoires in COVID-19. Study details: The cDNA or gDNA used as material had been derived from T cells, B-cell-depleted T cells, or PBMCs.

Repertoires were generated with immunoSEQ multiplex PCR, while TCRdb's copy carries only in-frame clones and drops some. The repertoire holds 35,000 to 45,000 clones, with under 90% as singletons. The CDR3 consists of 13 residues. In germline, CDR1 is MNHNS, CDR2 SASEGT. V shed 2 bases and J 7 bases; nucleotides not matched to a gene: 2. The chain uses TRBV6-1 and TRBJ1-2; the match to TRBD1 covers 9 bases. This receptor was identified in a human donor in a cohort sampled during active COVID-19. Material for sequencing was peripheral blood. The DNA of the CDR3 is TGTGCCAGCAGTGAAAAGGACAGGGGTGGCTACACCTTC. This sequence encodes CASSEKDRGGYTF.